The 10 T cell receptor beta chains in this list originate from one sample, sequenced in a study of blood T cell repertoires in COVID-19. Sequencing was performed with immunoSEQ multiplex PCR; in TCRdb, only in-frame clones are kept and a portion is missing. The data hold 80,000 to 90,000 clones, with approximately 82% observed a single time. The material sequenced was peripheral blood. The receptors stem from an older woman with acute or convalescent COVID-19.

CDR3 DNA sequence: TGTGCCACCAGCAGAAAAGGGGGCGACTATGGCTACACCTTC. Translated: CATSRKGGDYGYTF. The chain combines TRBV15 with TRBJ1-2, with TRBD1 identical over 7 bases. Germline values: CDR1 LNHNV, CDR2 YYDKDF (reference sequence). V lost 2 bases to trimming and J lost 3 bases; unmatched junction nucleotides: 3. This CDR3 spans 14 amino acids. Full variable domain (outside the CDR3, taken from reference TRBV15 and TRBJ1-2): DAMVIQNPRYQVTQFGKPVTLSCSQTLNHNVMYWYQQKSSQAPKLLFHYYDKDFNNEADTPDNFQSRRPNTSFCFLDIRSPGLGDTAMYLCATSRKGGDYGYTFGSGTRLTVV.

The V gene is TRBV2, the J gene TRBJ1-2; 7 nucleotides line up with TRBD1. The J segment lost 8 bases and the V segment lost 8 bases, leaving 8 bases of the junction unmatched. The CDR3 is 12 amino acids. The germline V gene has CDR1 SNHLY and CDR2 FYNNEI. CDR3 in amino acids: CASAIQGFGYTF. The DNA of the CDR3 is TGTGCCAGCGCAATACAGGGGTTCGGCTACACCTTC.

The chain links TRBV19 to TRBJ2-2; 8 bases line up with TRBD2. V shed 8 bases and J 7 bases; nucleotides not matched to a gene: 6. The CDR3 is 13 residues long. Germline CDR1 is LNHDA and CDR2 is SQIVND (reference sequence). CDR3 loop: CASCFSGGGELFF. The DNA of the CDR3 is TGTGCCAGTTGCTTCAGCGGGGGCGGGGAGCTGTTTTTT.

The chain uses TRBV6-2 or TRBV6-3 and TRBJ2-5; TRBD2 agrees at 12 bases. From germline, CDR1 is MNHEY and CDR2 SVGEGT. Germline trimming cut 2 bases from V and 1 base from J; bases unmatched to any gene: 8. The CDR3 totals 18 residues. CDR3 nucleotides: TGTGCCAGCAGTTACGTACTAGCGGGGGGCAATCTCCAAGAGACCCAGTACTTC. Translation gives CASSYVLAGGNLQETQYF.

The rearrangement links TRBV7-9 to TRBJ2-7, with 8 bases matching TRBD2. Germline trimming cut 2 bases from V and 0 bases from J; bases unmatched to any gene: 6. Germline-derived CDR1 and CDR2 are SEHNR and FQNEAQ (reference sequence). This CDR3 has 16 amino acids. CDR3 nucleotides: TGTGCCAGCAGCTTATATATGGGACTAGGCTCCTACGAGCAGTACTTC. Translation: CASSLYMGLGSYEQYF.

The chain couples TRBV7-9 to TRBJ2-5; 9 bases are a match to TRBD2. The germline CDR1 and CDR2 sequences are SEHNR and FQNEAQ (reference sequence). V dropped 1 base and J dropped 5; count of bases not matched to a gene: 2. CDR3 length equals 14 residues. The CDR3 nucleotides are TGTGCCAGCAGCTTAGTGACTAGCGGCGAGACCCAGTACTTC. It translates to CASSLVTSGETQYF.

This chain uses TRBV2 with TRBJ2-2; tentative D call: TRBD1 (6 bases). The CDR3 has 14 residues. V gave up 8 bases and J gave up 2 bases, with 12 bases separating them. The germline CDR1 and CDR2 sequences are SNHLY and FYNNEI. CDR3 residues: CASFRDTNTGELFF. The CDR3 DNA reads TGTGCCAGCTTTCGGGACACCAACACCGGGGAGCTGTTTTTT.

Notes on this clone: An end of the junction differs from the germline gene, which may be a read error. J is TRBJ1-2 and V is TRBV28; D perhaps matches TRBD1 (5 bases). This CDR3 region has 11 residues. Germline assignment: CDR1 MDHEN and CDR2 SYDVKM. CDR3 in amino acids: CVTGRDYGYTF. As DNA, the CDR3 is TGCGTTACAGGCCGGGACTATGGCTACACCTTC.

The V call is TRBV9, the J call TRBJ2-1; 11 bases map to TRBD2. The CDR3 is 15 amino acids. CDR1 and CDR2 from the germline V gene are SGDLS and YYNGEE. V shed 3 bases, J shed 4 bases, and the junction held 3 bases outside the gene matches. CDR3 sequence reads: CASSALAGGYNEQFF. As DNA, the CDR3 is TGTGCCAGCAGCGCCTTAGCGGGGGGGTACAATGAGCAGTTCTTC.

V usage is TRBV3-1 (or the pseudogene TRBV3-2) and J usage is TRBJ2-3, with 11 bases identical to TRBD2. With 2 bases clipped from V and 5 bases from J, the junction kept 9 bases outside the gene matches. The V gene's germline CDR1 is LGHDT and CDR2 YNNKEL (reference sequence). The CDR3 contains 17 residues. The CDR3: CASSQRVAGGGVDTQYF. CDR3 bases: TGTGCCAGCAGCCAACGGGTAGCGGGGGGGGGAGTAGATACGCAGTATTTT.